Shown below are 21 T cell receptor beta chains from a single sample sequenced in a study of cytomegalovirus exposure and HLA in healthy donors. The primer mix had 60 Vbeta and 13 Jbeta primers. Method: immunoSEQ multiplex PCR; TCRdb's copy keeps in-frame clones and lacks some. This table holds over 200,000 clones, over 75% found once. Material for sequencing was PBMCs. The receptors come from a human donor in good health.

V and J are TRBV5-6 and TRBJ2-1; D perhaps matches TRBD2 (5 bases). CDR1 is SGHDT and CDR2 is YYEEEE in the germline V gene. The CDR3 totals 12 residues. Trimming took off 2 bases at V and 15 bases at J, with 15 bases between the two ends. The CDR3 nucleotides are TGTGCCAGCAGCTTAGGTGGAGGTCCGGCGTTCTTC. Residues: CASSLGGGPAFF.

The genes are TRBV7-2 and TRBJ2-1; TRBD2 agrees at 8 bases. This CDR3 has 15 amino acids. Germline values: CDR1 SGHTA, CDR2 FQGNSA. The ends lost 1 base at V and 2 bases at J; junction bases unmatched: 1. CDR3 loop: CASSLVSGTYNEQFF. The DNA for the CDR3 is TGTGCCAGCAGCTTAGTTAGCGGGACCTACAATGAGCAGTTCTTC.

V is TRBV5-1 and J is TRBJ2-3; 9 bases are a match to TRBD2. In germline, CDR1 is SGHRS, CDR2 YFSETQ. The V segment lost 4 bases and the J segment 0 bases; nucleotides outside the gene matches: 9. This CDR3 spans 17 amino acids. CDR3 sequence reads: CASSLEPLAGSTDTQYF. The CDR3 bases are TGCGCCAGCAGCCTAGAGCCCCTAGCGGGGAGCACAGATACGCAGTATTTT.

This rearrangement joins TRBV9 to TRBJ2-1; TRBD2 agrees at 15 bases. The V and J ends lost 4 bases and 7 bases, in that order; junction bases with no gene match: 15. This CDR3 contains 19 residues. CDR1 is SGDLS, CDR2 YYNGEE, per germline. The CDR3, as DNA: TGTGCCAGCAGCACCCCTCGGACTAGCGGGAGGGCCGGCGTGAATGAGCAGTTCTTC. Protein sequence: CASSTPRTSGRAGVNEQFF.

The chain combines TRBV5-4 with TRBJ1-1; 8 nucleotides agree with TRBD1. The junction had 3 bases not matched to a gene; V was cut back by 2 bases and J by 3 bases. Germline CDR1 reads SGHNT; CDR2 reads YYREEE (reference sequence). The CDR3 consists of 14 residues. The CDR3 coding sequence is TGTGCCAGCAGCTTCACAGGGGGAGACACTGAAGCTTTCTTT. Amino acid sequence: CASSFTGGDTEAFF.

This clone has more than one count but fewer than ten. This chain uses TRBV4-1 with TRBJ2-5; maybe TRBD1 (6 bases). The germline V and J ends were trimmed by 3 bases and 6 bases, with 20 bases remaining between them. The V gene's germline CDR1 is MGHRA and CDR2 YSYEKL. The CDR3 length is 16 residues. CDR3 coding DNA: TGCGCCAGCAGCCAGCTCCCTGGGGGCCGAGGTCAGACCCAGTACTTC. Residues: CASSQLPGGRGQTQYF.

The rearrangement joins TRBV7-2 to TRBJ2-3; TRBD2 agrees at 7 bases. CDR3 length: 15 residues. In germline, CDR1 is SGHTA, CDR2 FQGNSA. J gave up 2 bases and V 6 bases, and 8 bases lay outside the gene matches. The CDR3 sequence is CASSRYGRNTDTQYF. The CDR3 DNA reads as TGTGCCAGCAGTAGGTACGGGAGGAACACAGATACGCAGTATTTT.

J is TRBJ2-3 and V is TRBV29-1; D gene unclear. The V end lost 5 bases, the J end lost 2 bases, and 14 bases lay between the germline ends. There are 14 residues in the CDR3. CDR1 is SQVTM, CDR2 ANQGSEA, per germline. The CDR3 sequence is CSVRPSAPTDTQYF. CDR3 sequence (DNA): TGCAGCGTTCGTCCCAGTGCCCCCACAGATACGCAGTATTTT.

This sequence joins TRBV29-1 and TRBJ2-3, with 8 nucleotides matching TRBD1. CDR1 is SQVTM, CDR2 ANQGSEA, per germline. V gave up 5 bases and J gave up 4 bases; unmatched junction bases: 2. The CDR3 is 12 amino acids. This CDR3 reads CSVLQGADTQYF. The CDR3 nucleotides are TGCAGCGTTCTACAGGGGGCAGATACGCAGTATTTT.

The chain recombines TRBV5-1 with TRBJ1-1, with D possibly TRBD1 on 6 matching bases. The V gene's germline CDR1 is SGHRS and CDR2 YFSETQ. The CDR3 is 15 residues long. V was cut by 5 bases and J by 4 bases, with 18 bases left in between. The CDR3 spells CASSPSGVFGTEAFF. The DNA of the CDR3 is TGCGCCAGCAGTCCCTCAGGGGTATTCGGCACTGAAGCTTTCTTT.

The V and J genes are TRBV5-1 and TRBJ2-7, with 9 bases matching TRBD2. The CDR3 runs 17 residues. Germline CDR1 and CDR2: SGHRS and YFSETQ. The ends lost 2 bases at V and 6 bases at J; junction bases unmatched: 15. CDR3 sequence (DNA): TGCGCCAGCAGCTTTGGGGAGCGGGAGGCCTGGTTTCTCGAGCAGTACTTC. Translation gives CASSFGEREAWFLEQYF.

V and J are TRBV23-1 and TRBJ2-5, with D possibly matching TRBD1 (5 bases). TRBV23-1 is an ORF for which the function is uncertain. V was trimmed by 8 bases and J by 1 base, leaving 29 bases between them. The CDR3 extends over 19 amino acids. The CDR3 loop is CASASHRRGHKSPQETQYF. In DNA, the CDR3 is TGCGCCAGCGCATCCCATCGTCGTGGACACAAATCCCCCCAAGAGACCCAGTACTTC.

The chain is built from TRBV6-4 and TRBJ1-5; a possible D gene is TRBD1 (5 bases). The ends were cut back, 8 bases at V and 5 bases at J, with 13 bases in the middle. Per the germline V gene, CDR1 is MRHNA and CDR2 is SNTAGT. This CDR3 contains 13 residues. CDR3: CASATEPYQPQHF. For the CDR3, the DNA is TGTGCCAGCGCGACAGAACCTTATCAGCCCCAGCATTTT.

This rearrangement joins TRBV15 to TRBJ2-1; D may be TRBD1 (5 bases). Germline CDR1 reads LNHNV; CDR2 reads YYDKDF (reference sequence). Between the trimmed V and J ends, which lost 6 bases and 3 bases, there was a span of 12 bases. The CDR3 extends over 14 amino acids. Here the CDR3 reads CATRRGGSYNEQFF. For the CDR3, the DNA is TGTGCCACCAGAAGGGGTGGAAGCTACAATGAGCAGTTCTTC.

The chain couples TRBV2 to TRBJ2-2, with 7 bases fitting TRBD2. J was trimmed by 4 bases and V by 0 bases; bases with no gene match: 5. There are 16 residues in the CDR3. CDR1 is SNHLY, CDR2 FYNNEI, per germline. The CDR3 loop is CASSEALLAVTGELFF. CDR3 coding DNA: TGTGCCAGCAGTGAAGCGCTTCTAGCGGTCACCGGGGAGCTGTTTTTT.

The chain recombines TRBV25-1 with TRBJ2-5; D is unresolved. The germline V and J ends were trimmed by 1 base and 0 bases, with 6 bases remaining between them. The CDR3 loop spans 14 amino acids. CDR1 MGHDK and CDR2 SYGVNS come from the germline V gene. This CDR3 is CASSESFNQETQYF. In DNA form, the CDR3 reads TGTGCCAGCAGTGAATCATTCAACCAAGAGACCCAGTACTTC.

This chain uses TRBV4-1 with TRBJ1-3; 8 bases agree with TRBD1. V shed 3 bases and J 0 bases; nucleotides not matched to a gene: 10. The CDR3 length is 18 residues. In germline, CDR1 is MGHRA, CDR2 YSYEKL. The CDR3 loop is CASSQGTGKTTSGNTIYF. The DNA of the CDR3 is TGCGCCAGCAGCCAGGGGACAGGCAAAACCACCTCTGGAAACACCATATATTTT.

Concerning this clone itself: Other DNA sequences of this sample code for an identical CDR3. The V gene is TRBV4-1, the J gene TRBJ2-1; D not resolved. Trimming left V 0 bases short and J 8 bases short, with 5 bases between. The CDR3 runs 12 residues. In germline, CDR1 is MGHRA, CDR2 YSYEKL. The CDR3: CASSQDRDEQFF. Here the CDR3 DNA reads TGCGCCAGCAGCCAAGATCGCGATGAGCAGTTCTTC.

The V and J genes are TRBV6-1 and TRBJ1-4, with 11 nucleotides matching TRBD1. The germline CDR1 and CDR2 sequences are MNHNS and SASEGT. Trimming at V came to 4 bases and at J to 8 bases, leaving 12 bases not matched to a gene. The CDR3 spans 17 residues. The CDR3 DNA reads as TGTGCCAGCAGTGTCCCGGGACAGGGGGTGGACAGGGAAAAACTGTTTTTT. Its protein product is CASSVPGQGVDREKLFF.

Notes on this clone: The sample has other DNA sequences that encode this CDR3 too. The chain couples TRBV6-5 to TRBJ2-7; unclear D gene. The CDR3 covers 14 residues. Trimming cost V 0 bases and J 2 bases, with 8 bases left between them. Germline CDR1 and CDR2: MNHEY and SVGAGI. CDR3 in DNA: TGTGCCAGCAGTTACTCGTCCAGGCCCTACGAGCAGTACTTC. The encoded protein is CASSYSSRPYEQYF.

V gene TRBV7-9 combines with J gene TRBJ2-5; D possibly corresponds to TRBD1 (6 bases). The CDR3 covers 13 residues. Germline CDR1 reads SEHNR; CDR2 reads FQNEAQ (reference sequence). The germline V and J ends were trimmed by 2 bases and 4 bases, with 8 bases remaining between them. DNA of the CDR3: TGTGCCAGCAGCTTAAGGACAGCAGAGACCCAGTACTTC. Protein sequence: CASSLRTAETQYF. The full variable domain, rest sourced from reference TRBV7-9 and TRBJ2-5, is DTGVSQNPRHKITKRGQNVTFRCDPISEHNRLYWYRQTLGQGPEFLTYFQNEAQLEKSRLLSDRFSAERPKGSFSTLEIQRTEQGDSAMYLCASSLRTAETQYFGPGTRLLVL.